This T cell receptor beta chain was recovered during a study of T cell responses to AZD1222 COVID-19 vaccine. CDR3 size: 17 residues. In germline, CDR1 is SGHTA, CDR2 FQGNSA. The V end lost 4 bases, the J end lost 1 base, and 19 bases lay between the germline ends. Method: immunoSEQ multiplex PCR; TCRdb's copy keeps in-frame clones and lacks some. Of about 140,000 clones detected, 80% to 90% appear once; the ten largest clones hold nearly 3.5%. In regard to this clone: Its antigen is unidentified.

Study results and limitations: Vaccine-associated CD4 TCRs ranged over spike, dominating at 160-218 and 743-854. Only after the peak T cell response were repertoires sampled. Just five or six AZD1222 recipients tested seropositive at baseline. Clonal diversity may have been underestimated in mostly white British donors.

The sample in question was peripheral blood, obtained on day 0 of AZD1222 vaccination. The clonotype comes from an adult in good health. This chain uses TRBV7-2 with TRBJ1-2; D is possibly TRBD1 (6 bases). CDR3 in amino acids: CASSYNGGLVLNYGYTF. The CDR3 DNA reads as TGTGCCAGCAGCTATAACGGGGGGCTTGTACTTAACTATGGCTACACCTTC. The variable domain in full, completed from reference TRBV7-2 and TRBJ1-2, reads GAGVSQSPSNKVTEKGKDVELRCDPISGHTALYWYRQSLGQGLEFLIYFQGNSAPDKSGLPSDRFSAERTGGSVSTLTIQRTQQEDSAVYLCASSYNGGLVLNYGYTFGSGTRLTVV.